These 2 T cell receptor beta chains originate from one sample sequenced in a study of cytomegalovirus exposure and HLA in healthy donors. PCR primers comprised 60 Vbeta and 13 Jbeta primers. The protocol was immunoSEQ multiplex PCR, while the TCRdb copy is restricted to in-frame clones and leaves out a portion. The repertoire holds 110,000 or so clones, with roughly 72% as singletons. The sample comprised PBMCs. These receptors all come from a woman aged 40 to 55 in good health and CMV-seropositive.

CDR3 in amino acids: CASSGGGTNTGELFF. The CDR3 DNA is TGTGCCAGCAGCGGCGGGGGGACGAACACCGGGGAGCTGTTTTTT. The rearrangement joins TRBV11-1 to TRBJ2-2, with 8 bases identical to TRBD2. This CDR3 comprises 15 residues. V dropped 5 bases and J dropped 0; count of bases not matched to a gene: 2. Germline CDR1 and CDR2: SGHAT and FQDESV (reference sequence).

J is TRBJ1-3 and V is TRBV19; 9 bases are a match to TRBD1. The CDR3 has 15 residues. Germline V gives CDR1 LNHDA, CDR2 SQIVND (reference sequence). V lost 5 bases to trimming and J lost 3 bases; unmatched junction nucleotides: 5. The CDR3 nucleotides read TGTGCCAGTAGTCCGCGGACAGGGGATGGAAACACCATATATTTT. Its translation: CASSPRTGDGNTIYF.